This T cell receptor (beta chain) was identified in a study of T cells in localized non-small cell lung cancer. The repertoire was sequenced with immunoSEQ multiplex PCR; TCRdb's copy has only in-frame clones and lacks some. The sample comprises about 78,000 clones, 80% to 90% of which are singletons, and 2.8% rests with the top ten. The TCR comes from a man between 40 and 69 years old with stage I lung adenocarcinoma. Sequenced here: peripheral blood, sampled before any cancer treatment.

The CDR3: CASSFLAGIRTGELFF. The CDR3 DNA sequence: TGTGCCAGCAGCTTTTTAGCGGGAATTAGAACCGGGGAGCTGTTTTTT. The J gene is TRBJ2-2, the V gene TRBV5-4; 8 nucleotides align to TRBD2. Trimming took 2 bases from V and 5 from J; bases not matched to a gene: 8. The CDR3 has 16 residues. Looked up from germline, CDR1 is SGHNT and CDR2 is YYREEE (reference sequence).